A single sample gave rise to the 22 T cell receptor beta chains below, sequenced in a study of early T cells in non-severe SARS-CoV-2 infection. TCRdb used MiXCR to reprocess the 5' RACE reads, holding one entry per CDR3 protein. The sample gives 70,000 or so distinct CDR3 sequences, around 13% of which show up once; about 1.3% is in the top ten. Sequenced input: whole blood. Receptor source: an adult who was a healthcare worker with PCR-confirmed SARS-CoV-2 infection or an uninfected control (not recorded which).

A note on this clonotype: No conserved phenylalanine or tryptophan is present at the end of the CDR3, so a read error is the likely explanation. It is unclear where the CDR3 begins or ends on the DNA, so no DNA is shown, and the CDR3 is as TCRdb lists it. This chain links TRBV6-2 or TRBV6-3 with TRBJ2-3; TRBD1, as called in the table, went unchecked against the DNA. Germline V lookup: CDR1 MNHEY, CDR2 SVGEGT. The CDR3 region is 13 residues in length, termini included. CDR3 sequence reads: CASSSSRETLAFL.

This clonotype was counted at least ten times. The V call is TRBV27, the J call TRBJ1-2; perhaps TRBD1 as D (5 bases). V was shortened by 0 bases and J by 1 base, with 9 bases between the two germline ends. From germline, CDR1 is MNHEY and CDR2 SMNVEV (reference sequence). This CDR3 has 15 residues. The CDR3 DNA sequence: TGTGCCAGCAGTTTATCGGGGGGTCATAACTATGGCTACACCTTC. Protein: CASSLSGGHNYGYTF.

This clonotype was counted ten times or more. This chain uses TRBV12-3 or TRBV12-4 with TRBJ1-6; no clear D gene. V was pared by 1 base and J by 11 bases, with 9 bases between. This CDR3 contains 13 residues. The CDR3: CASSLVSGTPLHF. In nucleotides, the CDR3 is TGTGCCAGCAGTTTAGTCTCCGGGACACCCCTCCACTTT.

This chain joins TRBV20-1 and TRBJ2-3; D is perhaps TRBD2 (5 bases). CDR1 is DFQATT and CDR2 is SNEGSKA in the germline V gene (reference sequence). This CDR3 is 13 amino acids long. With 1 base removed from V and 3 bases from J, the gap between germline ends came to 8 bases. CDR3 nucleotides: TGCAGTGCTAGAGCGGGATTGACAGATACGCAGTATTTT. Amino acid sequence: CSARAGLTDTQYF.

This clonotype was detected only a few times. The chain employs TRBV28 and TRBJ1-1; D perhaps matches TRBD1 (6 bases). The CDR3 is 14 amino acids. Deletions cut 2 bases from V and 4 bases from J, with 11 bases between. The V gene's germline CDR1 is MDHEN and CDR2 SYDVKM. This CDR3 reads CASSLGGGRTEAFF. The CDR3, as DNA: TGTGCCAGCAGTTTAGGGGGGGGGCGCACTGAAGCTTTCTTT.

The V and J genes are TRBV6-5 and TRBJ1-1, with 12 bases identical to TRBD1. There are 15 residues in the CDR3. Germline V lookup: CDR1 MNHEY, CDR2 SVGAGI. With 6 bases clipped from V and 4 bases from J, the junction kept 6 bases outside the gene matches. In DNA, the CDR3 is TGTGCCAGCAGAACCGGGACAGGGGGCGGCACTGAAGCTTTCTTT. Protein sequence: CASRTGTGGGTEAFF.

Relative to its sample, this clonotype is medium-sized (0.01 to 0.1%). The V gene is TRBV6-2 or TRBV6-3, the J gene TRBJ2-6; D remains ambiguous. Trimming stripped 2 bases from V and 0 bases from J, with 5 bases between. Germline CDR1 is MNHEY and CDR2 is SVGEGT. The CDR3 spans 15 residues. CDR3 nucleotides: TGTGCCAGCAGTTACGACGGCTCTGGGGCCAACGTCCTGACTTTC. It encodes CASSYDGSGANVLTF.

This chain connects TRBV24-1 to TRBJ2-3, with no clear D. The CDR3 has 13 amino acids. The V gene lost 4 bases and the J gene lost 3 bases, with 7 bases spanning the gap. The germline CDR1 and CDR2 sequences are KGHDR and SFDVKD. As DNA, the CDR3 is TGTGCCACCAGTGACCCGGTTACAGATACGCAGTATTTT. Its protein product is CATSDPVTDTQYF.

The table lists this clonotype with many counts. The chain combines TRBV29-1 with TRBJ1-6; D is possibly TRBD1 (6 bases). Trimming removed 5 bases from V and 0 bases from J, with 11 bases in between. CDR3 length equals 15 residues. The germline V gene has CDR1 SQVTM and CDR2 ANQGSEA. DNA of the CDR3: TGCAGCGTTACCGAGGACAGCTCCTATAATTCACCCCTCCACTTT. Protein product: CSVTEDSSYNSPLHF.

This clonotype was detected ten times or more. The chain recombines TRBV29-1 with TRBJ1-1, with D possibly being TRBD1 (6 bases). The V end was cut by 2 bases, the J end by 2 bases, with 9 bases between. This CDR3 region has 13 residues. CDR1 SQVTM and CDR2 ANQGSEA come from the germline V gene. The CDR3 here is CSVEKGGNTEAFF. For the CDR3, the DNA is TGCAGCGTTGAAAAAGGGGGAAACACTGAAGCTTTCTTT.

In this sample, this clonotype turned up many times. The chain links TRBV11-2 to TRBJ2-5, with no clear D. CDR3 length: 13 residues. V was cut by 1 base and J by 6 bases, with 9 bases left in between. Germline CDR1 and CDR2: SGHAT and FQNNGV. CDR3 bases: TGTGCCAGCAGCTTAGGGCTGATGAAGACCCAGTACTTC. Protein sequence: CASSLGLMKTQYF.

This clonotype was recorded at least ten times. The rearrangement links TRBV19 to TRBJ2-7, with 9 bases identical to TRBD1. The CDR3 contains 12 residues. The germline V gene has CDR1 LNHDA and CDR2 SQIVND (reference sequence). After removal of 6 bases from V and 7 bases from J, the junction contained 4 bases not matched to a gene. The CDR3 region is CASRGTGREQYF. DNA for the CDR3: TGTGCCAGTAGGGGGACAGGGAGAGAGCAGTACTTC.

This clonotype was recorded at least ten times. This chain's CDR3 is CAWSSHSGMETGELFF. The CDR3 nucleotides read TGTGCCTGGAGTTCCCATAGCGGGATGGAGACCGGGGAGCTGTTTTTT. The J gene is TRBJ2-2, the V gene TRBV30, with TRBD2 matching 8 bases. Germline V gene lookup returns CDR1 GTSNPN and CDR2 SVGIG (reference sequence). CDR3 size: 16 residues. J gave up 5 bases and V 2 bases, and 10 bases lay outside the gene matches.

The table lists this clonotype with many counts. The V and J genes are TRBV2 and TRBJ2-3; 7 bases line up with TRBD2. The germline CDR1 and CDR2 sequences are SNHLY and FYNNEI. V lost 4 bases and J lost 3; bases outside the gene matches: 7. The CDR3 loop spans 15 amino acids. DNA for the CDR3: TGTGCCAGCAGTGTACGAGCGGGGAGAACAGATACGCAGTATTTT. Encoded protein: CASSVRAGRTDTQYF. The full variable domain, in which reference TRBV2 and TRBJ2-3 provide the parts outside the CDR3, is EPEVTQTPSHQVTQMGQEVILRCVPISNHLYFYWYRQILGQKVEFLVSFYNNEISEKSEIFDDQFSVERPDGSNFTLKIRSTKLEDSAMYFCASSVRAGRTDTQYFGPGTRLTVL.

This clonotype has just a few counts. The chain carries TRBV29-1 and TRBJ2-1; D gene uncertain. Looked up from germline, CDR1 is SQVTM and CDR2 is ANQGSEA. The length of the CDR3 is 14 residues. With 3 bases removed from V and 5 bases from J, the gap between germline ends came to 14 bases. CDR3 DNA sequence: TGCAGCGTTGAGAGCCGGGTAGTCCACAATGAGCAGTTCTTC. Residues: CSVESRVVHNEQFF.

This clonotype came up many times. The chain has TRBV6-2 or TRBV6-3 and TRBJ1-1; D remains unclear. CDR1 is MNHEY and CDR2 is SVGEGT in the germline V gene. Trimming took off 5 bases at V and 8 bases at J, with 9 bases between the two ends. The CDR3 is 11 amino acids. The CDR3 coding sequence is TGTGCCAGCAGTCGGGGTAGCGAAGCTTTCTTT. Protein: CASSRGSEAFF.

This clonotype has a handful of counts. The chain carries TRBV12-3 or TRBV12-4 and TRBJ1-1; TRBD1 matches at 8 bases. V lost 1 base to trimming and J lost 4 bases; unmatched junction nucleotides: 5. The CDR3 length is 15 residues. In DNA form, the CDR3 reads TGTGCCAGCAGTTTAGGCAGGGGGCAGGGCACTGAAGCTTTCTTT. Translated, it gives CASSLGRGQGTEAFF.

In this sample, this clonotype turned up many times. The chain employs TRBV11-2 and TRBJ1-3, with D perhaps TRBD1 (6 bases). The CDR3 has 16 amino acids. Trimming took off 7 bases at V and 1 base at J, with 17 bases between the two ends. Germline loops: CDR1 SGHAT, CDR2 FQNNGV. For the CDR3, the DNA is TGTGCCAGCACCGTCTTTCGGGGGGCTTCTGGAAACACCATATATTTT. It yields the protein CASTVFRGASGNTIYF.

This clonotype has a count of ten or more. This chain connects TRBV6-2 or TRBV6-3 to TRBJ2-2; D call uncertain. V lost 5 bases and J 0 bases, leaving 13 bases between the germline ends. Germline V gene data show CDR1 as MNHEY and CDR2 as SVGEGT. The CDR3 spans 16 residues. CDR3 protein: CASSPTGAANTGELFF. CDR3 in DNA: TGTGCCAGCAGTCCCACCGGTGCGGCGAACACCGGGGAGCTGTTTTTT.

This clonotype came up many times. The chain carries TRBV18 and TRBJ2-7; the D gene is possibly TRBD1 (6 bases). V lost 6 bases and J 4 bases, leaving 13 bases between the germline ends. Germline V gene lookup returns CDR1 KGHSH and CDR2 LQKENI. The CDR3 has 13 amino acids. The CDR3 reads CASSRGGTYEQYF. The CDR3 DNA follows: TGTGCCAGCTCTCGAGGGGGTACGTACGAGCAGTACTTC.

This clonotype has at least ten counts. The V and J genes are TRBV29-1 and TRBJ1-2; possibly TRBD1 for D (5 bases). This CDR3 is 12 amino acids long. Trimming cost V 3 bases and J 8 bases, with 13 bases left between them. Looked up from germline, CDR1 is SQVTM and CDR2 is ANQGSEA. CDR3 coding DNA: TGCAGCGTTGATGCAGGGCCGGGCGGCTACACCTTC. This encodes CSVDAGPGGYTF.

This clonotype came up many times. The chain has TRBV19 and TRBJ2-1, with D perhaps matching TRBD2 (5 bases). Germline CDR1 is LNHDA and CDR2 is SQIVND (reference sequence). V lost 6 bases and J lost 1, with 13 bases in between. The CDR3 extends over 15 amino acids. The chain's CDR3 is CASSQDFRSYNEQFF. For the CDR3, the DNA is TGTGCCAGTAGCCAGGACTTTAGGTCCTACAATGAGCAGTTCTTC.